This T cell receptor beta chain appears in the sequencing data of a study of T cells in Graves' hyperthyroidism and ophthalmopathy. This CDR3 is built from 13 residues. Germline V gives CDR1 DFQATT, CDR2 SNEGSKA (reference sequence). The V end lost 3 bases, the J end lost 3 bases, and 11 bases lay between the germline ends. Amplification of TCR beta CDR3 regions was performed using RNA transcripts as template. Researchers ran a first-round RT-PCR on the TCR CDR3 using the HTBI primer set. TCRdb passed the multiplex PCR reads through MiXCR, listing each CDR3 protein once. The sample contains under 450,000 distinct CDR3 sequences, approximately 12% of which appear only once. This clonotype was detected ten times or more.

Material for sequencing was blood. The genes are TRBV20-1 and TRBJ1-1; tentatively, D is TRBD1 (5 bases). This TCR derives from a man aged 25 to 45 with Graves' hyperthyroidism that later progressed to Graves' ophthalmopathy. This CDR3 reads CSARRGGDTEAFF. In DNA, the CDR3 is TGCAGTGCTAGGCGGGGCGGAGACACTGAAGCTTTCTTT.